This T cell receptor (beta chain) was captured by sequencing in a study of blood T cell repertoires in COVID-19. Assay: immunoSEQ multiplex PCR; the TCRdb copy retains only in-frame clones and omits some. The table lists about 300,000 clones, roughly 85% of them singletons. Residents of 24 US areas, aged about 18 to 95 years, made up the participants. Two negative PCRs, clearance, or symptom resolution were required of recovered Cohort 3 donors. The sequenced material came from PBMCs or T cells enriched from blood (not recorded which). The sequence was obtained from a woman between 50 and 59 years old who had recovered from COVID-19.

The CDR3 DNA reads as TGTGCCAGCAGCTTAGCTGATACCCGAGACAGGGTAGGAGAGACCCAGTACTTC. Translated, it gives CASSLADTRDRVGETQYF. The chain couples TRBV7-9 to TRBJ2-5; 7 bases map to TRBD1. Germline assignment: CDR1 SEHNR and CDR2 FQNEAQ (reference sequence). The junction had 14 bases not matched to a gene; V was cut back by 0 bases and J by 4 bases. The CDR3 is made up of 18 amino acids.